This TCR beta chain was found in a study of blood T cells in healthy people across ages. Study-level findings and limits: Higher diversity and more naive CD4+ cells were features of long-lived donors, compared to aged donors. Underestimates were what the diversity estimates from one million T cells were considered to be.

CDR1 is SGDLS, CDR2 YYNGEE, per germline. V dropped 5 bases and J dropped 2 bases, with 13 bases sitting between them. This CDR3 spans 14 amino acids. Together with a sample-barcoded 5' primer, a J-beta primer mix was included in a second PCR lasting roughly 6 to 12 cycles. Tagging of each cDNA molecule was performed by a template-switch adaptor with 12 random nucleotides. TCRdb redid the calling of the 5' RACE reads with MiXCR, one entry per CDR3 protein. This sample has approximately 880,000 distinct CDR3 sequences, with roughly 50% found just once. Donors were healthy Caucasian individuals from Russia aged roughly 6 to 90. This clonotype was observed a few times. The antigen is not known.

The clonotype originates from a man aged 30 to 39 in good health. Sequencing used blood. The rearrangement links TRBV9 to TRBJ2-5; D possibly corresponds to TRBD2 (5 bases). The CDR3, as DNA: TGTGCCAGCAGTCCGAGGGCCGATCAAGAGACCCAGTACTTC. As protein: CASSPRADQETQYF. Together with reference TRBV9 and TRBJ2-5, the CDR3 gives the full variable domain: DSGVTQTPKHLITATGQRVTLRCSPRSGDLSVYWYQQSLDQGLQFLIQYYNGEERAKGNILERFSAQQFPDLHSELNLSSLELGDSALYFCASSPRADQETQYFGPGTRLLVL.